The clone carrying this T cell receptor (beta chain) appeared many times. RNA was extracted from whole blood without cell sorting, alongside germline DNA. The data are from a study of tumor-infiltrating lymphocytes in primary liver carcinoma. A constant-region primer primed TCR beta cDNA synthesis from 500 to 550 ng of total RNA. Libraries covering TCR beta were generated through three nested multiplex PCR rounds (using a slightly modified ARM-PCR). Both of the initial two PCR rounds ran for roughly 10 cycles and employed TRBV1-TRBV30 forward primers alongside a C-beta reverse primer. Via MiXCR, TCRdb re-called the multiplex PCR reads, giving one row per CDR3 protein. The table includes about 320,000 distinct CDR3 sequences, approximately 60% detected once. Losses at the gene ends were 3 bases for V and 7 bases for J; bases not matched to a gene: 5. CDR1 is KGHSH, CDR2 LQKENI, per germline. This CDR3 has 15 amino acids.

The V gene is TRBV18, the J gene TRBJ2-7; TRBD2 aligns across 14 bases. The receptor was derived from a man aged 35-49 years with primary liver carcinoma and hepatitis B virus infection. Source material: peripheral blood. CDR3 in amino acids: CASSPPTSGRGEQYF. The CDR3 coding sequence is TGTGCCAGCTCACCCCCGACTAGCGGGAGGGGGGAGCAGTACTTC. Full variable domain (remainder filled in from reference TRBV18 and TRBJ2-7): NAGVMQNPRHLVRRRGQEARLRCSPMKGHSHVYWYRQLPEEGLKFMVYLQKENIIDESGMPKERFSAEFPKEGPSILRIQQVVRGDSAAYFCASSPPTSGRGEQYFGPGTRLTVT.